This entry lists 30 T cell receptor beta chains sequenced from one sample in a study of cytomegalovirus exposure and HLA in healthy donors (dated by TCRdb to about 2017). Library construction relied on the immunoSEQ multiplex PCR assay. Not all clones reach the TCRdb copy of this immuneACCESS table, which keeps in-frame sequences only. Checked studies attribute under half of the gap to unresolved V genes and leave the rest unexplained. The sample includes about 220,000 clones, with around four fifths observed a single time. The top ten clonotypes cover around 15% of the sample. The source material was PBMCs. The source of these receptors is a woman in her twenties or thirties in good health and CMV-seropositive.

About this clone itself: The junction shows a germline mismatch at one end, possibly a read error. J is TRBJ1-1 and V is TRBV11-2, with D unclear. Germline CDR1 is SGHAT and CDR2 is FQNNGV. This CDR3 is 14 amino acids long. The CDR3 loop is CASSLELMNTEAFF. The CDR3 DNA reads as TGTGCCAGCAGTTTAGAACTGATGAACACTGAAGCTTTCTTT.

The V call is TRBV28, the J call TRBJ2-7; TRBD2 agrees at 9 bases. The CDR3 is 15 amino acids. Trimming took 4 bases from V and 2 from J; bases not matched to a gene: 6. CDR1 MDHEN and CDR2 SYDVKM come from the germline V gene. Here the CDR3 reads CASSSQREVTYEQYF. The CDR3 region has the DNA TGTGCCAGCAGTTCACAGCGGGAGGTCACCTACGAGCAGTACTTC.

In its sample, this clone was seen once. Possible read error: a much larger clone is one base away. V gene TRBV7-9 combines with J gene TRBJ1-1, with D uncertain. The CDR3 length is 12 residues. Trimming cost V 3 bases and J 1 base, with 3 bases left between them. The germline gives CDR1 SEHNR, CDR2 FQNEAQ (reference sequence). CDR3 amino acids: CASSLTNTEAFF. The CDR3 DNA follows: TGTGCCAGCAGCTTGACGAACACTGAAGCTTTCTTT.

The J gene is TRBJ1-1, the V gene TRBV14; D gene unclear. CDR3 size: 16 residues. V was shortened by 2 bases and J by 6 bases, with 19 bases between the two germline ends. Germline CDR1 and CDR2: SGHDN and FVKESK. CDR3 amino acids: CASSQPGYGAGAEAFF. The CDR3 DNA reads TGTGCCAGCAGCCAACCGGGGTACGGCGCGGGAGCTGAAGCTTTCTTT.

V usage is TRBV9 and J usage is TRBJ2-1; 15 bases are a match to TRBD2. Germline V CDR1 and CDR2: SGDLS, YYNGEE. The CDR3 consists of 15 residues. V trimming: 4 bases; J trimming: 8 bases; junction bases outside the gene matches: 4. The chain's CDR3 is CASSTGLAGGHEQFF. The CDR3 DNA reads as TGTGCCAGCAGCACGGGACTAGCGGGAGGACATGAGCAGTTCTTC.

This chain connects TRBV6-1 to TRBJ2-6; D call uncertain. V lost 2 bases and J 4 bases, leaving 9 bases between the germline ends. Per germline, CDR1 MNHNS and CDR2 SASEGT. The CDR3 runs 15 residues. The CDR3 coding sequence is TGTGCCAGCAGTGAAATTGTCTACGGGGCCAACGTCCTGACTTTC. Amino acids: CASSEIVYGANVLTF.

The rearrangement uses TRBV4-2 and TRBJ1-2; the D is unclear. Trimming cost V 0 bases and J 3 bases, with 17 bases left between them. Germline loops: CDR1 LGHNA, CDR2 YNFKEQ. This CDR3 spans 17 amino acids. In DNA form, the CDR3 reads TGTGCCAGCAGCCAAGATTATGGCAGAGTCTTAGACTATGGCTACACCTTC. Amino acid sequence: CASSQDYGRVLDYGYTF.

The chain joins TRBV30 to TRBJ1-2; D gene unclear. In germline, CDR1 is GTSNPN, CDR2 SVGIG (reference sequence). This CDR3 comprises 16 residues. V shed 0 bases and J shed 2 bases, with 16 bases lying between them. The CDR3 sequence: CAWSVDLPTANYGYTF. DNA of the CDR3: TGTGCCTGGAGTGTAGACCTACCCACAGCGAACTATGGCTACACCTTC.

This chain links TRBV5-1 with TRBJ2-5, with D uncertain. Germline V gene data show CDR1 as SGHRS and CDR2 as YFSETQ. The CDR3 runs 15 residues. With 0 bases removed from V and 3 bases from J, the gap between germline ends came to 12 bases. CDR3 sequence: CASSLGGRWEETQYF. The CDR3 DNA follows: TGCGCCAGCAGCTTGGGAGGCAGGTGGGAAGAGACCCAGTACTTC.

The gene calls are TRBV4-1 and TRBJ2-3, with unresolved D. V dropped 1 base and J dropped 5 bases, with 13 bases sitting between them. The CDR3 length is 15 residues. Germline values: CDR1 MGHRA, CDR2 YSYEKL. CDR3 amino acids: CASSQAGPWRDTQYF. CDR3 coding DNA: TGCGCCAGCAGCCAAGCAGGTCCTTGGAGAGATACGCAGTATTTT.

This clone was observed a single time. The rearrangement uses TRBV4-1 and TRBJ2-7; TRBD2 matches 8 bases. V dropped 1 base and J dropped 2; count of bases not matched to a gene: 16. Germline V lookup: CDR1 MGHRA, CDR2 YSYEKL. The CDR3 consists of 19 residues. CDR3 loop: CASSQGPGRGGRSAYEQYF. For the CDR3, the DNA is TGCGCCAGCAGCCAAGGTCCTGGCCGGGGGGGCCGCAGTGCCTACGAGCAGTACTTC.

The rearrangement joins TRBV29-1 to TRBJ2-5, with D possibly being TRBD1 (5 bases). The CDR3 is 11 amino acids. CDR1 SQVTM and CDR2 ANQGSEA come from the germline V gene. The germline V and J ends were trimmed by 8 bases and 4 bases, with 11 bases remaining between them. The CDR3 nucleotides are TGCAGCCTTATAAGGGGAGAGACCCAGTACTTC. It is translated as CSLIRGETQYF. The full variable domain, rest sourced from reference TRBV29-1 and TRBJ2-5, is SAVISQKPSRDICQRGTSLTIQCQVDSQVTMMFWYRQQPGQSLTLIATANQGSEATYESGFVIDKFPISRPNLTFSTLTVSNMSPEDSSIYLCSLIRGETQYFGPGTRLLVL.

The rearrangement links TRBV2 to TRBJ1-2; D might be TRBD1 (5 bases). V was trimmed by 4 bases and J by 6 bases, leaving 24 bases between them. Germline-derived CDR1 and CDR2 are SNHLY and FYNNEI. The CDR3 is 17 residues long. Here the CDR3 DNA reads TGTGCCAGCAGTGCCACCCTTCAGACCGTCGGGGGGGATGGCTACACCTTC. Translation gives CASSATLQTVGGDGYTF.

The chain couples TRBV6-5 to TRBJ1-4; TRBD1 matches 9 bases. CDR3 length: 15 amino acids. Trimming took 8 bases from V and 4 from J; bases not matched to a gene: 8. Germline CDR1 MNHEY, CDR2 SVGAGI. CDR3 coding DNA: TGTGCCAGCGGGACAGGGAAACTTGTTAATGAAAAACTGTTTTTT. This translates into CASGTGKLVNEKLFF.

The chain combines TRBV9 with TRBJ2-7, with no clear D. Germline lookup yields CDR1 SGDLS and CDR2 YYNGEE. With 5 bases removed from V and 1 base from J, the gap between germline ends came to 16 bases. The length of the CDR3 is 15 residues. The CDR3 DNA reads as TGTGCCAGCAGTCACACCGGGTCGGAATCCTACGAGCAGTACTTC. This translates into CASSHTGSESYEQYF.

V and J are TRBV11-3 and TRBJ1-2, with D possibly matching TRBD1 (6 bases). The germline gives CDR1 SGHNT, CDR2 YENEEA. The CDR3 is 14 amino acids. Trimming left V 3 bases short and J 2 bases short, with 10 bases between. The chain's CDR3 is CASSFQGTNYGYTF. The CDR3 coding sequence is TGTGCCAGCAGCTTCCAAGGGACAAACTATGGCTACACCTTC.

This clone was detected only once. The chain links TRBV27 to TRBJ1-5; D gene uncertain. The germline V gene has CDR1 MNHEY and CDR2 SMNVEV (reference sequence). With 3 bases removed from V and 3 bases from J, the gap between germline ends came to 9 bases. This CDR3 region has 14 residues. CDR3 nucleotide sequence: TGTGCCAGCAGTTTGAACGGAAACAATCAGCCCCAGCATTTT. Protein sequence: CASSLNGNNQPQHF.

The J gene is TRBJ1-2, the V gene TRBV6-5, with D unresolved. Germline V gene lookup returns CDR1 MNHEY and CDR2 SVGAGI. V shed 2 bases and J shed 4 bases, with 14 bases lying between them. There are 15 residues in the CDR3. The CDR3 loop reads CASSYLALGAYGYTF. Written as DNA, the CDR3 is TGTGCCAGCAGTTACCTCGCACTGGGAGCCTATGGCTACACCTTC.

This clone showed up just once. J is TRBJ2-1 and V is TRBV2; 9 bases align to TRBD2. The ends lost 10 bases at V and 3 bases at J; junction bases unmatched: 7. CDR3 size: 14 residues. Germline values: CDR1 SNHLY, CDR2 FYNNEI. The CDR3 protein is CATCCGRVYNEQFF. CDR3 nucleotides: TGTGCCACCTGCTGCGGGAGGGTCTACAATGAGCAGTTCTTC.

The rearrangement links TRBV5-6 to TRBJ2-1; 14 nucleotides match TRBD2. V gave up 3 bases and J gave up 8 bases; unmatched junction bases: 1. CDR3 length equals 14 residues. Germline V gene sequence: CDR1 SGHDT, CDR2 YYEEEE. CDR3 protein: CASSSGLAGDEQFF. The DNA for the CDR3 is TGTGCCAGCAGCTCGGGACTAGCGGGAGATGAGCAGTTCTTC.

This clone came up once. The rearrangement joins TRBV4-1 to TRBJ1-2; perhaps TRBD1 as D (6 bases). With 0 bases removed from V and 2 bases from J, the gap between germline ends came to 10 bases. In germline, CDR1 is MGHRA, CDR2 YSYEKL. The CDR3 consists of 15 residues. CDR3 in amino acids: CASSQDGQKNYGYTF. CDR3 sequence (DNA): TGCGCCAGCAGCCAAGATGGACAGAAAAACTATGGCTACACCTTC.

The rearrangement uses TRBV6-5 and TRBJ2-7, with 7 bases that match TRBD1. The V gene's germline CDR1 is MNHEY and CDR2 SVGAGI. V lost 2 bases and J lost 5; bases outside the gene matches: 6. The CDR3 is 14 residues long. CDR3 residues: CASSYKGTADEQYF. Here the CDR3 DNA reads TGTGCCAGCAGTTACAAAGGGACAGCTGACGAGCAGTACTTC.

The gene calls are TRBV6-1 and TRBJ1-2; perhaps TRBD1 as D (6 bases). Germline assignment: CDR1 MNHNS and CDR2 SASEGT. V lost 2 bases, J lost 4 bases, and 17 bases lay in between. The CDR3 spans 16 residues. The CDR3 protein is CASSESGSGDRYGYTF. The CDR3 DNA reads as TGTGCCAGCAGTGAATCTGGTTCAGGGGATCGCTATGGCTACACCTTC.

This clone was seen a handful of times. This sequence joins TRBV5-1 and TRBJ2-5; possible D gene TRBD2, 5 bases. CDR3 length equals 13 residues. Trimming removed 1 base at V and 5 bases at J, with 9 bases between. CDR1 is SGHRS, CDR2 YFSETQ, per germline. CDR3 protein: CASSLSSTETQYF. The CDR3 nucleotides are TGCGCCAGCAGCTTGTCTAGCACCGAGACCCAGTACTTC. The entire variable domain, with the rest obtained from reference TRBV5-1 and TRBJ2-5, is as follows: KAGVTQTPRYLIKTRGQQVTLSCSPISGHRSVSWYQQTPGQGLQFLFEYFSETQRNKGNFPGRFSGRQFSNSRSEMNVSTLELGDSALYLCASSLSSTETQYFGPGTRLLVL.

This clone was counted a few times. The chain uses TRBV19 and TRBJ1-5, with D possibly matching TRBD1 (6 bases). Germline CDR1 reads LNHDA; CDR2 reads SQIVND (reference sequence). The CDR3 has 13 amino acids. With 6 bases removed from V and 1 base from J, the gap between germline ends came to 7 bases. CDR3 coding DNA: TGTGCCAGTAGCAGGGGCAGCAATCAGCCCCAGCATTTT. Protein product: CASSRGSNQPQHF.

The V and J genes are TRBV28 and TRBJ2-2; D gene unclear. Trimming shortened V by 7 bases and J by 5 bases, and 17 bases separated the two germline ends. Per germline, CDR1 MDHEN and CDR2 SYDVKM. The length of the CDR3 is 15 residues. CDR3 sequence: CASNFDSATTGELFF. The DNA for the CDR3 is TGTGCCAGCAACTTTGACTCGGCGACGACCGGGGAGCTGTTTTTT.

The CDR3 nucleotides are TGTGCCTGGGCAGGGGGGACAGGGTGGGATGAGCAGTTCTTC. Amino acid sequence: CAWAGGTGWDEQFF. The V call is TRBV30, the J call TRBJ2-1; 9 bases are shared with TRBD1. CDR1 and CDR2 from the germline V gene are GTSNPN and SVGIG (reference sequence). The CDR3 totals 14 residues. V dropped 5 bases and J dropped 8; count of bases not matched to a gene: 10.

The chain carries TRBV5-1 and TRBJ1-1; D not resolved. The CDR3 is made up of 15 amino acids. The V and J ends lost 0 bases and 0 bases respectively, with 9 bases between them. The germline CDR1 and CDR2 sequences are SGHRS and YFSETQ. The CDR3, as DNA: TGCGCCAGCAGCTTGGAACTTGATTTGAACACTGAAGCTTTCTTT. Protein product: CASSLELDLNTEAFF.

The gene calls are TRBV5-1 and TRBJ2-1; 8 nucleotides match TRBD2. The CDR3 is 17 residues long. V lost 4 bases and J lost 0; bases outside the gene matches: 9. Germline assignment: CDR1 SGHRS and CDR2 YFSETQ. This CDR3 reads CASSLLASGSSYNEQFF. DNA of the CDR3: TGCGCCAGCAGCCTATTAGCGAGCGGGAGCTCCTACAATGAGCAGTTCTTC.

The CDR3 loop reads CASTDREITYEQYF. The CDR3 nucleotides are TGTGCCAGCACGGACAGGGAGATTACCTACGAGCAGTACTTC. The chain combines TRBV28 with TRBJ2-7; 8 nucleotides line up with TRBD1. The junction had 7 bases not matched to a gene; V was cut back by 7 bases and J by 2 bases. The germline V gene encodes CDR1 MDHEN and CDR2 SYDVKM. The CDR3 length is 14 residues.